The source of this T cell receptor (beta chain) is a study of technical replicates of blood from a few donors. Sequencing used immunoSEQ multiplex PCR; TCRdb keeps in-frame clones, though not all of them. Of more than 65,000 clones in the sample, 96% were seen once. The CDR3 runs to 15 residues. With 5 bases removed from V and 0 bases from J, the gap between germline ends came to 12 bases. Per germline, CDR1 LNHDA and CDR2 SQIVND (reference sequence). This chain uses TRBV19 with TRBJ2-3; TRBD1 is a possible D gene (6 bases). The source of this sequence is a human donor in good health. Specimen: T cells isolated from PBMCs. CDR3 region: CASSRVQGSTDTQYF. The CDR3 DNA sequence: TGTGCCAGTAGTCGGGTACAGGGCAGCACAGATACGCAGTATTTT.